This passage covers 29 T cell receptor beta chains from one sample sequenced in a study of blood T cell repertoires in COVID-19. The table came from immunoSEQ multiplex PCR; TCRdb's copy has only in-frame clones and leaves some out. The sample includes roughly 49,000 clones, 85% to 90% of them seen just once. Sample: peripheral blood. Receptors originate from a human donor in a cohort sampled during active COVID-19.

This clone was seen only a few times. The rearrangement links TRBV7-9 to TRBJ1-5, with D uncertain. Germline V gene lookup returns CDR1 SEHNR and CDR2 FQNEAQ (reference sequence). This CDR3 spans 13 amino acids. The V end was cut by 7 bases, the J end by 2 bases, with 9 bases between. The CDR3 sequence: CASNAEGNQPQHF. CDR3 DNA: TGTGCCAGCAACGCGGAGGGCAATCAGCCCCAGCATTTT.

This clone appeared a few times. The gene calls are TRBV5-4 and TRBJ1-2; D call uncertain. The germline CDR1 and CDR2 sequences are SGHNT and YYREEE (reference sequence). The V and J ends lost 1 base and 2 bases respectively, with 6 bases between them. The CDR3 consists of 13 residues. The CDR3 sequence is CASSLSENYGYTF. CDR3 DNA sequence: TGTGCCAGCAGCTTGTCAGAAAACTATGGCTACACCTTC.

With regard to this clone: Other DNA sequences from this sample encode an identical CDR3 as well. This chain joins TRBV5-1 and TRBJ2-5; TRBD2 is a possible D gene (5 bases). With 2 bases removed from V and 5 bases from J, the gap between germline ends came to 10 bases. Per the germline V gene, CDR1 is SGHRS and CDR2 is YFSETQ. The CDR3 covers 13 residues. The CDR3 nucleotides are TGCGCCAGCAGCTTAGAGGGTGTGGAGACCCAGTACTTC. Protein sequence: CASSLEGVETQYF.

V usage is TRBV2 and J usage is TRBJ1-5; 10 bases match TRBD1. Germline V lookup: CDR1 SNHLY, CDR2 FYNNEI. CDR3 length equals 16 residues. The junction had 5 bases not matched to a gene; V was cut back by 6 bases and J by 0 bases. Here the CDR3 DNA reads TGTGCCAGCAGACCCGGACAGGGGGTTAGCAATCAGCCCCAGCATTTT. Amino acids: CASRPGQGVSNQPQHF.

The chain has TRBV2 and TRBJ1-5; 9 nucleotides align to TRBD1. CDR1 and CDR2 from the germline V gene are SNHLY and FYNNEI. With V trimmed by 6 bases and J by 5 bases, 5 bases remained unmatched. The CDR3 contains 14 residues. The CDR3 here is CASRAGQGYQPQHF. Written as DNA, the CDR3 is TGTGCCAGCAGGGCGGGACAGGGATATCAGCCCCAGCATTTT.

This chain joins TRBV11-2 and TRBJ2-7; D is perhaps TRBD2 (5 bases). The CDR3 spans 13 residues. Germline values: CDR1 SGHAT, CDR2 FQNNGV. This chain's CDR3 is CASSTLLVPYLHV. The DNA for the CDR3 is TGTGCCAGCAGCACACTACTAGTCCCCTATCTGCACGTC.

The chain is built from TRBV15 and TRBJ2-7; 9 bases line up with TRBD1. Per germline, CDR1 LNHNV and CDR2 YYDKDF (reference sequence). The ends lost 3 bases at V and 4 bases at J; junction bases unmatched: 1. This CDR3 is 13 amino acids long. The CDR3 nucleotides read TGTGCCACCAGCAGGGACAGGGGATACGAGCAGTACGTC. As protein: CATSRDRGYEQYV.

The chain couples TRBV28 to TRBJ2-2, with D possibly TRBD2 on 6 matching bases. The CDR3 is 16 amino acids. CDR1 and CDR2 from the germline V gene are MDHEN and SYDVKM. V was clipped by 5 bases and J by 5 bases, with 18 bases between them. The CDR3 sequence is CASSPRGRGETGELFF. The CDR3 DNA is TGTGCCAGCAGTCCCCGCGGGCGCGGGGAAACCGGGGAGCTGTTTTTT. The full variable domain, completed using reference TRBV28 and TRBJ2-2, is DVKVTQSSRYLVKRTGEKVFLECVQDMDHENMFWYRQDPGLGLRLIYFSYDVKMKEKGDIPEGYSVSREKKERFSLILESASTNQTSMYLCASSPRGRGETGELFFGEGSRLTVL.

The V and J genes are TRBV6-6 and TRBJ1-4, with D maybe TRBD1 (6 bases). The CDR3 runs 16 residues. Germline CDR1 is MNHNY and CDR2 is SVGAGI (reference sequence). V was cut by 4 bases and J by 2 bases, with 14 bases left in between. This chain's CDR3 is CASSLGPQGTNEKLFF. Here the CDR3 DNA reads TGTGCCAGCAGTTTGGGACCACAGGGTACTAATGAAAAACTGTTTTTT.

The chain employs TRBV6-2 or TRBV6-3 and TRBJ2-1, with TRBD2 matching 7 bases. This CDR3 spans 16 amino acids. J gave up 6 bases and V 7 bases, and 15 bases lay outside the gene matches. Germline V CDR1 and CDR2: MNHEY, SVGEGT. The CDR3 here is CASTPIAGSGGNEQFF. CDR3 bases: TGTGCCAGCACCCCCATAGCGGGTAGTGGGGGCAATGAGCAGTTCTTC.

The chain couples TRBV10-3 to TRBJ2-2, with 10 nucleotides matching TRBD2. Germline assignment: CDR1 ENHRY and CDR2 SYGVKD. This CDR3 comprises 15 residues. Trimming removed 6 bases from V and 5 bases from J; junction bases left unmatched: 6. The DNA for the CDR3 is TGTGCCATCAGCCCGGGACTAGCGTCAACCGGGGAGCTGTTTTTT. It yields the protein CAISPGLASTGELFF.

The rearrangement links TRBV7-2 to TRBJ2-4; 8 bases fit TRBD2. The CDR3 sequence is 13 residues long. Germline trimming cut 1 base from V and 9 bases from J; bases unmatched to any gene: 2. Germline CDR1 SGHTA, CDR2 FQGNSA. Written as DNA, the CDR3 is TGTGCCAGCAGCTTAGACGGGAGGGGCATTCAGTACTTC. This sequence encodes CASSLDGRGIQYF.

V is TRBV5-4 and J is TRBJ2-1, with 10 bases fitting TRBD2. The germline CDR1 and CDR2 sequences are SGHNT and YYREEE (reference sequence). The CDR3 covers 16 residues. Losses at the gene ends were 4 bases for V and 8 bases for J; bases not matched to a gene: 12. CDR3 loop: CASSPGSSGSHDEQFF. The CDR3 DNA reads as TGTGCCAGCAGCCCTGGTTCTAGCGGGAGTCACGATGAGCAGTTCTTC.

The chain uses TRBV2 and TRBJ1-1; TRBD1 is a possible D gene (5 bases). V was cut by 4 bases and J by 2 bases, with 8 bases left in between. The length of the CDR3 is 13 residues. Germline values: CDR1 SNHLY, CDR2 FYNNEI. CDR3 in amino acids: CASSGQGNTEAFF. The DNA of the CDR3 is TGTGCCAGCAGTGGGCAGGGCAACACTGAAGCTTTCTTT.

The V gene is TRBV5-4, the J gene TRBJ2-1; a weak D match, TRBD2 (6 bases). The CDR3 extends over 13 amino acids. Trimming took off 1 base at V and 7 bases at J, with 9 bases between the two ends. Germline CDR1 and CDR2: SGHNT and YYREEE (reference sequence). The chain's CDR3 is CASSLTGGNEQFF. DNA of the CDR3: TGTGCCAGCAGCTTGACTGGGGGGAATGAGCAGTTCTTC.

This sequence joins TRBV7-9 and TRBJ1-1; 8 bases are a match to TRBD1. The V and J ends lost 1 base and 1 base, in that order; junction bases with no gene match: 2. This CDR3 comprises 15 residues. Germline CDR1 reads SEHNR; CDR2 reads FQNEAQ (reference sequence). The CDR3 coding sequence is TGTGCCAGCAGCTTAGACGGGACAGGGAACACTGAAGCTTTCTTT. This codes for CASSLDGTGNTEAFF.

This clone was picked up one time. The J gene is TRBJ1-1, the V gene TRBV21-1; the table's D call TRBD1 went unverified against the DNA. TRBV21-1 is a pseudogene. CDR3 length: 16 residues. The CDR3 DNA reads as TGTGCCAGCAGCAAAGCGCTTTATGACAGGTTCGCTGAAGCTTTCTTT. Its protein is CASSKALYDRFAEAFF.

The genes are TRBV5-1 and TRBJ2-5, with 8 nucleotides matching TRBD2. The CDR3 totals 15 residues. Looked up from germline, CDR1 is SGHRS and CDR2 is YFSETQ. V trimming: 2 bases; J trimming: 4 bases; junction bases outside the gene matches: 7. The CDR3, as DNA: TGCGCCAGCAGCTTCCTCCCCGGGGGGGGAGAGACCCAGTACTTC. Amino acid sequence: CASSFLPGGGETQYF.

The rearrangement uses TRBV28 and TRBJ2-1; 10 bases align to TRBD2. J gave up 5 bases and V 6 bases, and 7 bases lay outside the gene matches. Germline V gene data show CDR1 as MDHEN and CDR2 as SYDVKM. This CDR3 is built from 15 residues. The CDR3 DNA is TGTGCCAGCAGCTTAGGACTAGCGGTGCACAATGAGCAGTTCTTC. It yields the protein CASSLGLAVHNEQFF.

This chain joins TRBV7-3 and TRBJ2-1; D may be TRBD1 (5 bases). The V gene lost 1 base and the J gene lost 9 bases, with 16 bases spanning the gap. Germline V CDR1 and CDR2: SGHTA, FQGTGA. The CDR3 consists of 15 residues. The CDR3 nucleotides read TGTGCCAGCAGCTTAAGCCCAGCAGGGAACAGTGAGCAGTTCTTC. Residues: CASSLSPAGNSEQFF.

The CDR3 protein is CASSVPIPSGTYEQYV. The CDR3 DNA sequence: TGTGCCAGCAGCGTCCCCATTCCTAGCGGGACCTACGAGCAGTACGTC. The genes are TRBV9 and TRBJ2-7, with 9 bases that match TRBD2. Germline trimming cut 2 bases from V and 2 bases from J; bases unmatched to any gene: 8. Germline-derived CDR1 and CDR2 are SGDLS and YYNGEE. The CDR3 is made up of 16 amino acids.

V and J are TRBV2 and TRBJ2-7; D unclear. This CDR3 region has 15 residues. Germline loops: CDR1 SNHLY, CDR2 FYNNEI. Trimming took off 4 bases at V and 1 base at J, with 14 bases between the two ends. The CDR3 spells CASSGAERSSYEQYF. CDR3 bases: TGTGCCAGCAGTGGCGCGGAGAGGAGTTCCTACGAGCAGTACTTC.

This clone appeared once. The gene calls are TRBV23-1 and TRBJ1-2; D remains unclear. TRBV23-1 is sorted into the ORF group, with uncertain function. V lost 1 base to trimming and J lost 5 bases, with 17 bases between them. CDR3 size: 16 residues. The chain's CDR3 is CASSQLRGAEFYGYTF. DNA of the CDR3: TGCGCCAGCAGTCAATTAAGAGGCGCAGAGTTTTATGGCTACACCTTC.

J is TRBJ2-5 and V is TRBV27; 8 positions agree with TRBD2. V was clipped by 3 bases and J by 7 bases; unmatched bases: 10. Germline CDR1 MNHEY, CDR2 SMNVEV (reference sequence). CDR3 length: 15 residues. CDR3 residues: CASSFSPTSVGTQYF. CDR3 sequence (DNA): TGTGCCAGCAGTTTCTCCCCGACTAGCGTGGGGACCCAGTACTTC.

In nucleotides, the CDR3 is TGTGCTAGTGGTCCAAAACGGACAGTCCCCTACGAGCAGTACGTC. This codes for CASGPKRTVPYEQYV. V is TRBV12-5 and J is TRBJ2-7, with D possibly TRBD1 on 6 matching bases. This CDR3 contains 15 residues. The germline gives CDR1 LGHNT, CDR2 FRNRAP. The V and J ends lost 5 bases and 2 bases respectively, with 16 bases between them.

This chain joins TRBV1 and TRBJ2-1; the DNA was not compared with TRBD1, the D call given in the table. TRBV1 corresponds to a pseudogene. This CDR3 contains 18 residues. For the CDR3, the DNA is TGCACCAGCAGCCACCGTTCCGGAAGGGGCCGTACCTACAATGAGCAGTTCTTC. Encoded protein: CTSSHRSGRGRTYNEQFF.

The chain links TRBV4-1 to TRBJ2-2; perhaps TRBD2 as D (6 bases). CDR3 size: 15 residues. Trimming pared 4 bases from V and 2 bases from J, leaving 11 bases between. In germline, CDR1 is MGHRA, CDR2 YSYEKL. The CDR3: CASSPASANTGELFF. The CDR3 DNA follows: TGCGCCAGCAGCCCGGCTAGCGCCAACACCGGGGAGCTGTTTTTT.

The sample holds one count of this clone. The chain recombines TRBV27 with TRBJ2-5, with TRBD2 identical over 7 bases. CDR3 length: 15 amino acids. Germline CDR1 MNHEY, CDR2 SMNVEV (reference sequence). Trimming removed 0 bases from V and 4 bases from J; junction bases left unmatched: 5. CDR3 in DNA: TGTGCCAGCAGTTTATCGAGACTAGCTATAGAGACCCAGTACTTC. It yields the protein CASSLSRLAIETQYF.

The V gene is TRBV19, the J gene TRBJ2-7; 8 bases match TRBD2. J gave up 7 bases and V 4 bases, and 6 bases lay outside the gene matches. Germline loops: CDR1 LNHDA, CDR2 SQIVND (reference sequence). The CDR3 loop spans 13 amino acids. CDR3 nucleotide sequence: TGTGCCAGTAGTAGCGGGGGGCGGCGTGAGCAGTACTTC. Translated, it gives CASSSGGRREQYF.